The text below deals with one TCR beta chain. TCRdb keeps only in-frame clones here, not all; method: immunoSEQ multiplex PCR. This sample has 30,000 to 45,000 clones; 90% occur once, and the top ten carry under 5%. These data are taken from a study of blood T cell repertoires in COVID-19. This CDR3 comprises 14 residues. J lost 7 bases, V lost 5 bases, and 10 bases had no gene match. In germline, CDR1 is LNHNV, CDR2 YYDKDF (reference sequence). Sequencing used peripheral blood. This clonotype was sampled from a human donor in a cohort sampled during active COVID-19. The gene calls are TRBV15 and TRBJ2-7; 8 bases fit TRBD2. In DNA form, the CDR3 reads TGTGCCACCAGCGGATTAGCGGGACCCTTTGAGCAGTACTTC. Translating gives CATSGLAGPFEQYF.